What follows are 18 T cell receptor beta chains derived from one specimen sequenced in a study of response to subunit inactivated influenza vaccine. MiXCR, run by TCRdb on the RT-PCR reads, gives a single entry per CDR3 protein. The table records about 700,000 distinct CDR3 sequences, about 14% of them present only once. Sequences were derived from PBMCs from blood, sampled less than 15 days before vaccination. These receptors came from a man aged 45 to 65 who received an inactivated influenza vaccine.

In this sample, this clonotype turned up a few times. The CDR3 sequence: CSVDAAGSGNTIYF. The CDR3 nucleotides read TGCAGCGTTGACGCGGCGGGGTCTGGAAACACCATATATTTT. The chain couples TRBV29-1 to TRBJ1-3; D not resolved. Germline-derived CDR1 and CDR2 are SQVTM and ANQGSEA. The CDR3 extends over 14 amino acids. Trimming removed 3 bases at V and 1 base at J, with 10 bases between.

This clonotype occurred a few times. The rearrangement links TRBV6-5 to TRBJ1-2; no reliable D call. Germline V lookup: CDR1 MNHEY, CDR2 SVGAGI. The V gene lost 1 base and the J gene lost 7 bases, with 7 bases spanning the gap. This CDR3 comprises 12 residues. Written as DNA, the CDR3 is TGTGCCAGCAGTTACTTCTCTGGTGGCTACACCTTC. Residues: CASSYFSGGYTF.

V gene TRBV6-2 or TRBV6-3 combines with J gene TRBJ1-1; 8 bases are a match to TRBD1. CDR3 length equals 15 residues. Germline CDR1 reads MNHEY; CDR2 reads SVGEGT. Trimming removed 5 bases from V and 4 bases from J; junction bases left unmatched: 9. The CDR3 region is CASSATGASVTEAFF. The CDR3 DNA is TGTGCCAGCAGTGCGACAGGGGCGAGCGTCACTGAAGCTTTCTTT.

This clonotype was seen more than once but under ten times. The chain has TRBV6-2 or TRBV6-3 and TRBJ1-5; 8 nucleotides align to TRBD1. The CDR3 runs to 16 residues. Germline trimming cut 5 bases from V and 5 bases from J; bases unmatched to any gene: 11. CDR1 and CDR2 (germline): MNHEY, SVGEGT. The CDR3 protein is CASSPIDRGRDQPQHF. CDR3 DNA: TGTGCCAGCAGTCCCATTGACAGGGGAAGGGATCAGCCCCAGCATTTT.

This chain uses TRBV6-1 with TRBJ1-2, with D uncertain. The CDR3 runs 12 residues. Per germline, CDR1 MNHNS and CDR2 SASEGT. Trimming left V 5 bases short and J 13 bases short, with 17 bases between. The CDR3 DNA reads TGTGCCAGCAGTACCCCCCCCGGGAGCTTCACCTTC. This gives the protein CASSTPPGSFTF.

The chain has TRBV11-2 and TRBJ1-1; TRBD1 aligns across 7 bases. V lost 5 bases and J lost 4; bases outside the gene matches: 4. Germline CDR1 SGHAT, CDR2 FQNNGV. The CDR3 contains 13 residues. The CDR3 spells CASSRDRATEAFF. The DNA for the CDR3 is TGTGCCAGCAGCCGAGACAGGGCCACTGAAGCTTTCTTT.

This clonotype has more than one count but fewer than ten. The V call is TRBV20-1, the J call TRBJ2-5; no reliable D call. Germline V gene lookup returns CDR1 DFQATT and CDR2 SNEGSKA (reference sequence). This CDR3 is built from 13 residues. V was pared by 6 bases and J by 0 bases, with 11 bases between. For the CDR3, the DNA is TGCAGTGCGTTACAGAGGTACCAAGAGACCCAGTACTTC. Amino acid sequence: CSALQRYQETQYF.

This clonotype was observed at least ten times. J is TRBJ2-1 and V is TRBV5-1, with D possibly TRBD2 on 5 matching bases. This CDR3 comprises 15 residues. V was trimmed by 1 base and J by 4 bases, leaving 12 bases between them. Germline V gene lookup returns CDR1 SGHRS and CDR2 YFSETQ. CDR3 amino acids: CASSLRGIGYNEQFF. The CDR3, as DNA: TGCGCCAGCAGCTTGAGAGGGATAGGATACAATGAGCAGTTCTTC.

This chain links TRBV13 with TRBJ2-7; 9 bases fit TRBD2. Trimming removed 0 bases from V and 7 bases from J; junction bases left unmatched: 7. The CDR3 runs 15 residues. Germline V gives CDR1 PRHDT, CDR2 FYEKMQ (reference sequence). The CDR3, as DNA: TGTGCCAGCAGCTTAGGCTTTTCTAGCGGGACGGAGCAGTACTTC. Translation: CASSLGFSSGTEQYF.

This clonotype was counted only a few times. The CDR3 sequence: CASSHRFAEHSYEQYF. CDR3 DNA: TGCGCCAGCAGTCATCGTTTTGCAGAACACTCCTACGAGCAGTACTTC. The chain employs TRBV23-1 and TRBJ2-7; D is unclear. TRBV23-1 is given ORF status, its function remaining uncertain. Trimming pared 3 bases from V and 0 bases from J, leaving 15 bases between. This CDR3 contains 16 residues.

With respect to this clonotype: This may be a read error, as it is one base from a much larger clone. V gene TRBV12-3 or TRBV12-4 combines with J gene TRBJ1-1, with unresolved D. This CDR3 contains 12 residues. CDR3 sequence (DNA): TGTGCCAGCAGTTTTAGTTTCACTGAGGCTTTCTTT. Translating it yields CASSFSFTEAFF.

This clonotype was counted only a few times. The chain joins TRBV29-1 to TRBJ2-1, with 7 bases matching TRBD2. Per the germline V gene, CDR1 is SQVTM and CDR2 is ANQGSEA. J was trimmed by 7 bases and V by 0 bases; bases with no gene match: 3. The CDR3 length is 13 residues. CDR3 coding DNA: TGCAGCGTTGAAGATGGGACTACAAATGAGCAGTTCTTC. Protein: CSVEDGTTNEQFF.

This clonotype was detected only a few times. The chain carries TRBV6-1 and TRBJ1-5; tentatively, D is TRBD1 (6 bases). Trimming cost V 6 bases and J 3 bases, with 15 bases left between them. The CDR3 sequence is 15 residues long. CDR1 is MNHNS and CDR2 is SASEGT in the germline V gene. CDR3 protein: CASSSYRQVNQPQHF. Here the CDR3 DNA reads TGTGCCAGCAGCTCATATCGACAGGTCAATCAGCCCCAGCATTTT.

This clonotype was found a few times. The chain joins TRBV29-1 to TRBJ2-7; no clear D gene. Germline CDR1 SQVTM, CDR2 ANQGSEA. The CDR3 spans 15 residues. Trimming cost V 5 bases and J 0 bases, with 17 bases left between them. CDR3 in DNA: TGCAGCGTTCTTAGGAGAAGTCGTAGCTCCTACGAGCAGTACTTC. The encoded protein is CSVLRRSRSSYEQYF.

V is TRBV4-1 and J is TRBJ2-5, with unresolved D. This CDR3 is built from 14 residues. Trimming removed 0 bases from V and 10 bases from J, with 15 bases in between. In germline, CDR1 is MGHRA, CDR2 YSYEKL. The chain's CDR3 is CASSQDQNSVGQYF. In DNA, the CDR3 is TGCGCCAGCAGCCAAGATCAAAACAGTGTGGGCCAGTACTTC.

V gene TRBV5-5 combines with J gene TRBJ2-3; the D is unclear. The CDR3 extends over 16 amino acids. In germline, CDR1 is SGHKS, CDR2 YYEKEE (reference sequence). Trimming took 2 bases from V and 0 from J, leaving 13 bases between them. CDR3: CASSFPRSTSTDTQYF. DNA of the CDR3: TGTGCCAGCAGCTTTCCCCGGAGCACTAGCACAGATACGCAGTATTTT.

This clonotype was counted at least ten times. V is TRBV12-3 or TRBV12-4 and J is TRBJ1-2; 11 bases match TRBD1. The CDR3 spans 15 residues. V dropped 3 bases and J dropped 8; count of bases not matched to a gene: 8. In DNA form, the CDR3 reads TGTGCCAGCAGTTTGGTTGGACAGGGGGCAGGCGGCTACACCTTC. Encoded protein: CASSLVGQGAGGYTF.

This clonotype was recorded a few times. The chain combines TRBV7-9 with TRBJ2-5; 7 bases align to TRBD1. The V gene's germline CDR1 is SEHNR and CDR2 FQNEAQ (reference sequence). The CDR3 loop spans 14 amino acids. V was pared by 5 bases and J by 1 base, with 4 bases of the junction left unmatched. The CDR3 nucleotides are TGTGCCAGCAGCACCTCAGGGGGCCAAGAGACCCAGTACTTC. Residues: CASSTSGGQETQYF.